The clone carrying this T cell receptor (beta chain) has a handful of counts. The antigen is undetermined. This CDR3 has 11 residues. V lost 3 bases to trimming and J lost 7 bases, with 8 bases between them. Germline V CDR1 and CDR2: SQVTM, ANQGSEA. The data belong to a study of T-cell memory formation after mild COVID-19. Study-level background: For the most part, TCR clusters were specific to one donor.

5'RACE primed at constant segments yielded TCR alpha and TCR beta cDNA libraries bearing sample barcodes and UMIs. Each CDR3 protein is one row after TCRdb ran MiXCR on the 5' RACE reads. The data hold a few hundred thousand distinct CDR3 sequences, with 20% to 25% observed a single time. Regarding the study as a whole: Proof of SARS-CoV-2 specificity was absent for the second-wave clones that crested on day 37. Pre-infection memory already had some responding clones, implying cross-reactive memory joined.

Sequenced: PBMCs or a T cell subset sorted from them (not recorded which). The chain uses TRBV29-1 and TRBJ2-3; D is ambiguous. The clonotype comes from an adult woman who had mild COVID-19 (a few samples of this study predate the infection). Cell type and time point are not known. The CDR3 coding sequence is TGCAGCGTTGATCCAGGAAATACGCAGTATTTT. Amino acids: CSVDPGNTQYF.